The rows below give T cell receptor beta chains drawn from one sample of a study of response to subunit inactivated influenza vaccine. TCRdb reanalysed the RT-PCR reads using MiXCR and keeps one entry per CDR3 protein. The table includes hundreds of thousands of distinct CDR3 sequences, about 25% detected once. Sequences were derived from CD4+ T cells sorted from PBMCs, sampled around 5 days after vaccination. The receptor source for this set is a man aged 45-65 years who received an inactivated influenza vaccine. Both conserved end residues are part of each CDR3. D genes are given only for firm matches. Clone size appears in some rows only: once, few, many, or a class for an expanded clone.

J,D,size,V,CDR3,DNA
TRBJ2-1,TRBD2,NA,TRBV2,CASSARPPGLAIYNEQFF,TGTGCCAGCAGTGCCCGACCGCCGGGACTAGCGATTTACAATGAGCAGTTCTTC
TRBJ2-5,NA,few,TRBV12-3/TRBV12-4,CASSLMMAGRETQYF,TGTGCCAGCAGTTTAATGATGGCAGGGCGAGAGACCCAGTACTTC
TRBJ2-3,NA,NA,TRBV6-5,CASSYSMLGAVPTDTQYF,TGTGCCAGCAGTTACTCGATGTTGGGAGCGGTTCCCACAGATACGCAGTATTTT
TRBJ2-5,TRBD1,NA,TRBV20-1,CSADRGGETQYF,TGCAGTGCTGACAGGGGAGGAGAGACCCAGTACTTC
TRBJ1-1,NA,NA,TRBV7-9,CASSLAQRTDEAFF,TGTGCCAGCAGCTTGGCCCAACGGACAGATGAAGCTTTCTTT
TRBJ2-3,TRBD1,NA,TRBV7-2,CASSSRQGGTDTQYF,TGTGCCAGCAGCTCCCGACAGGGGGGCACAGATACGCAGTATTTT
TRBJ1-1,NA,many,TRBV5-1,CASSLEGRVYTEAFF,TGCGCCAGCAGCTTGGAGGGCAGAGTCTACACTGAAGCTTTCTTT
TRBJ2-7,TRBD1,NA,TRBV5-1,CASSLGGTGGGEQYF,TGCGCCAGCAGCTTGGGGGGGACAGGAGGCGGCGAGCAGTACTTC
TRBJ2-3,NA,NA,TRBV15,CATSRVPGLATDTQYF,TGTGCCACCAGCAGAGTCCCGGGGCTAGCGACAGATACGCAGTATTTT
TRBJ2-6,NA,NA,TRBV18,CASSPPGQFFSGANVLTF,TGTGCCAGCTCACCCCCCGGACAGTTCTTCTCTGGGGCCAACGTCCTGACTTTC
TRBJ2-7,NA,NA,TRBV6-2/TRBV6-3,CASKNRRDFYEQYF,TGTGCCAGCAAAAACAGGAGGGACTTCTACGAGCAGTACTTC
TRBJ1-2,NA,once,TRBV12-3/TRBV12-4,CATRDVANYGYTF,TGTGCCACCAGGGACGTAGCTAACTATGGCTACACCTTC
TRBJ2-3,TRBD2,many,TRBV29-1,CSVRGTSTRTDTQYF,TGCAGCGTACGCGGGACTAGCACAAGGACAGATACGCAGTATTTT
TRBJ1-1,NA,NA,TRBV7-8,CASSLAGWATEAFF,TGTGCCAGCAGCTTAGCAGGGTGGGCCACTGAAGCTTTCTTT
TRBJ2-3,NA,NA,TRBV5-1,CASSPDTSSDTQYF,TGCGCCAGCAGCCCGGATACTAGTTCAGATACGCAGTATTTT
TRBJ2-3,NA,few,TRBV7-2,CASSRRGTTDTQYF,TGTGCCAGCAGCAGGAGAGGGACCACAGATACGCAGTATTTT
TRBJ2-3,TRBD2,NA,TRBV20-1,CSATITSGDTQYF,TGCAGTGCTACTATAACTAGCGGAGATACGCAGTATTTT
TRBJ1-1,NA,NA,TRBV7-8,CASSQTGMSAFF,TGTGCCAGCAGCCAAACAGGGATGTCAGCTTTCTTT
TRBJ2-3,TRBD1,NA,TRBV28,CASTGTGATDTQYF,TGTGCCAGCACCGGGACAGGGGCCACAGATACGCAGTATTTT
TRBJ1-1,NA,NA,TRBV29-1,CSVSGTMNTEAFF,TGCAGCGTTTCCGGGACCATGAACACTGAAGCTTTCTTT
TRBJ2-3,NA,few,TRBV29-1,CSGGAGVIGDTQYF,TGCAGCGGAGGGGCAGGGGTTATCGGTGATACGCAGTATTTT
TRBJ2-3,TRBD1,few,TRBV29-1,CSVVGQTDTQYF,TGCAGCGTCGTGGGACAGACAGATACGCAGTATTTT
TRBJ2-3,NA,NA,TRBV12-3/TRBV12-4,CASSLEDGSDTQYF,TGTGCCAGCAGTTTAGAGGACGGATCAGATACGCAGTATTTT
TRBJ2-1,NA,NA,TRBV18,CASSPGGAYNEQFF,TGTGCCAGCTCACCTGGTGGGGCCTACAATGAGCAGTTCTTC
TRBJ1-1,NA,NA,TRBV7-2,CASSFRRDSTEAFF,TGTGCCAGCAGCTTCCGTCGGGACTCCACTGAAGCTTTCTTT
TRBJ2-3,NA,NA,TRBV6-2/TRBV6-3,CASGGTSYTDTQYF,TGTGCCAGCGGTGGGACTTCGTACACAGATACGCAGTATTTT
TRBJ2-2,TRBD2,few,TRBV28,CASNPGLAGVSNTGELFF,TGTGCCAGCAACCCCGGACTAGCGGGAGTGTCGAACACCGGGGAGCTGTTTTTT
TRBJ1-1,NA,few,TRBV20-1,CSIRGNTEAFF,TGCAGTATCAGGGGGAACACTGAAGCTTTCTTT
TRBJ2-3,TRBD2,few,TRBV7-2,CASSLKTSALDTQYF,TGTGCCAGCAGCTTAAAGACTAGCGCTTTAGATACGCAGTATTTT
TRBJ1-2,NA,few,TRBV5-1,CASSLATEYGYTF,TGCGCCAGCAGCTTGGCTACCGAATATGGCTACACCTTC
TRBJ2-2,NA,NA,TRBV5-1,CASSLASRRGTGELFF,TGCGCCAGCAGCTTGGCCTCTAGGCGGGGCACCGGGGAGCTGTTTTTT
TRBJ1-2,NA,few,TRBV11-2,CASSVDMYGYTF,TGTGCCAGCAGCGTGGACATGTATGGCTACACCTTC
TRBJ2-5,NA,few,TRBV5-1,CASSPSGQQETQYF,TGCGCCAGCAGCCCATCGGGACAACAAGAGACCCAGTACTTC
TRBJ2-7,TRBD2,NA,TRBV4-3,CASSQDWFAGGHYEQYF,TGCGCCAGCAGCCAAGATTGGTTCGCGGGAGGGCATTACGAGCAGTACTTC
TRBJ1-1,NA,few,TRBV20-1,CSASAGPNTEAFF,TGCAGTGCTAGCGCGGGACCGAACACTGAAGCTTTCTTT
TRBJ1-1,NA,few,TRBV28,CASGRTLNTEAFF,TGTGCCAGCGGGCGGACCCTGAACACTGAAGCTTTCTTT
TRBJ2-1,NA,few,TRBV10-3,CAISESFVGSPVGQFF,TGTGCCATCAGTGAGTCGTTCGTTGGTAGTCCCGTAGGGCAGTTCTTC
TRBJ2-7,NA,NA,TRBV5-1,CASRDRDGIFYEQYF,TGCGCCAGCAGAGACCGGGACGGTATCTTCTACGAGCAGTACTTC
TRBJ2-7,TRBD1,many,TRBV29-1,CSVVTDRVGEQYF,TGCAGCGTTGTAACCGACAGGGTAGGCGAGCAGTACTTC
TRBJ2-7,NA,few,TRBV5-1,CASSLGRAPTATSSYEQYF,TGCGCCAGCAGCTTGGGCAGGGCTCCCACCGCAACCTCCTCCTACGAGCAGTACTTC
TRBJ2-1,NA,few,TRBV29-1,CSVARDYNEQFF,TGCAGCGTTGCTAGGGACTACAATGAGCAGTTCTTC
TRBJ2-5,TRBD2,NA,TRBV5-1,CASSRSGDQETQYF,TGCGCCAGCAGTCGCAGCGGGGACCAAGAGACCCAGTACTTC
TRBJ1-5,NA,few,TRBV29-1,CSVAVTSNQPQHF,TGCAGCGTTGCGGTTACTAGCAATCAGCCCCAGCATTTT
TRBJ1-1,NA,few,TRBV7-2,CASSLWTDDTEAFF,TGTGCCAGCAGCTTGTGGACAGACGACACTGAAGCTTTCTTT
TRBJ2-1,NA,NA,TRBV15,CATSRAGGPYEQFF,TGTGCCACCAGCCGGGCTGGGGGGCCTTATGAGCAGTTCTTC
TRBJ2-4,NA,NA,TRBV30,CAWSLTARQYF,TGTGCCTGGAGTTTAACAGCTCGTCAGTACTTC
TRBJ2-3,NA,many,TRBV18,CASSPGRGTRDTQYF,TGTGCCAGCTCACCTGGACGGGGGACGCGGGATACGCAGTATTTT
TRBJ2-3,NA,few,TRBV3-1,CASSHARGGADTQYF,TGTGCCAGCAGCCACGCCCGCGGGGGCGCAGATACGCAGTATTTT
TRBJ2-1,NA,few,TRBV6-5,CASSSDSFAEQFF,TGTGCCAGCAGTTCCGACTCGTTCGCGGAGCAGTTCTTC
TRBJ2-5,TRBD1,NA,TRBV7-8,CASSLQGAAETQYF,TGTGCCAGCAGCTTACAGGGGGCGGCGGAGACCCAGTACTTC
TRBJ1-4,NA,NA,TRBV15,CATSSQRNEKLFF,TGTGCCACCAGCAGCCAGCGAAATGAAAAACTGTTTTTT